Listed here are 28 T cell receptor beta chains from one sample, sequenced in a study of spatial heterogeneity in lung cancer. Time point here: sample taken at primary tumor resection. TCRdb redid the calling of the 5' RACE reads with MiXCR, one entry per CDR3 protein. The profile shows about 6,900 distinct CDR3 sequences, 3% to 3.5% of them singletons. Findings and caveats of the study: Counts of expanded intratumoral alpha and beta TCRs tracked tumor mutation counts.

Their recognized antigens are unknown. This specimen consisted of lung tumor tissue, obtained at surgery. These receptors were taken from a male donor with early-stage non-small cell lung cancer.

Sample share makes this clonotype medium-sized. The chain couples TRBV6-1 to TRBJ2-3; 7 bases fit TRBD2. Trimming cost V 6 bases and J 1 base; bases outside gene matches: 10. The germline CDR1 and CDR2 sequences are MNHNS and SASEGT. This CDR3 is 16 amino acids long. CDR3 in amino acids: CASSTTSAAGTDTQYF. The CDR3 bases are TGTGCCAGCAGCACTACTAGCGCGGCAGGCACAGATACGCAGTATTTT.

This clonotype qualifies as medium-sized. The chain combines TRBV7-9 with TRBJ2-5, with 10 bases matching TRBD1. V was pared by 5 bases and J by 5 bases, with 8 bases of the junction left unmatched. Germline V CDR1 and CDR2: SEHNR, FQNEAQ (reference sequence). The CDR3 runs to 15 residues. CDR3 amino acids: CASSRDRGREETQYF. The DNA of the CDR3 is TGTGCCAGCAGCCGGGACAGGGGCCGGGAGGAGACCCAGTACTTC.

This clonotype was counted at least ten times. The rearrangement joins TRBV7-9 to TRBJ1-2; possibly TRBD1 for D (6 bases). CDR3 length: 13 amino acids. Trimming removed 11 bases at V and 2 bases at J, with 15 bases between. In germline, CDR1 is SEHNR, CDR2 FQNEAQ (reference sequence). In DNA form, the CDR3 reads TGTGCCGGTAATCAGGGGAACAACTATGGCTACACCTTC. Encoded protein: CAGNQGNNYGYTF.

This clonotype came up many times. The chain combines TRBV5-1 with TRBJ2-1; tentatively, D is TRBD1 (6 bases). The CDR3 loop spans 13 amino acids. In germline, CDR1 is SGHRS, CDR2 YFSETQ. Trimming took off 5 bases at V and 5 bases at J, with 11 bases between the two ends. CDR3 region: CASRQGIDNEQFF. CDR3 sequence (DNA): TGCGCCAGCAGACAGGGTATCGACAATGAGCAGTTCTTC.

By sample share, this clonotype is medium-sized. This chain joins TRBV4-2 and TRBJ2-3, with D unresolved. V was pared by 1 base and J by 2 bases, with 10 bases between. In germline, CDR1 is LGHNA, CDR2 YNFKEQ. This CDR3 has 15 residues. The CDR3 coding sequence is TGTGCCAGCAGCCAAGCAGGACCCATCACAGATACGCAGTATTTT. It encodes CASSQAGPITDTQYF.

This clonotype was counted many times. V is TRBV2 and J is TRBJ2-1; 7 positions match TRBD2. Losses at the gene ends were 7 bases for V and 6 bases for J; bases not matched to a gene: 6. The germline gives CDR1 SNHLY, CDR2 FYNNEI. The CDR3 loop spans 13 amino acids. The CDR3 here is CASNVGGINEQFF. CDR3 in DNA: TGTGCCAGCAACGTGGGGGGGATCAATGAGCAGTTCTTC.

This clonotype is judged medium-sized. This chain links TRBV4-2 with TRBJ2-5, with a tentative D call TRBD2 (5 bases). Trimming removed 0 bases at V and 5 bases at J, with 13 bases between. Germline V CDR1 and CDR2: LGHNA, YNFKEQ. The CDR3 has 15 residues. CDR3 region: CASSQDRRGIETQYF. The CDR3 DNA reads as TGTGCCAGCAGCCAAGATCGAAGAGGGATCGAGACCCAGTACTTC.

The chain combines TRBV20-1 with TRBJ2-3, with D possibly TRBD2 on 5 matching bases. CDR1 and CDR2 (germline): DFQATT, SNEGSKA (reference sequence). The V and J ends lost 2 bases and 5 bases respectively, with 11 bases between them. CDR3 length: 13 amino acids. CDR3 protein: CSARRGSEDTQYF. DNA for the CDR3: TGCAGTGCTAGACGTGGGAGCGAAGATACGCAGTATTTT.

This clonotype is categorized as medium-sized. The chain is built from TRBV7-3 and TRBJ2-1; weak D call: TRBD1 (6 bases). The germline gives CDR1 SGHTA, CDR2 FQGTGA. The CDR3 contains 13 residues. The V end was cut by 4 bases, the J end by 5 bases, with 9 bases between. The CDR3 nucleotides read TGTGCCAGCAGCTCACAGGGTAACAATGAGCAGTTCTTC. This sequence encodes CASSSQGNNEQFF.

This clonotype was recorded at least ten times. The chain employs TRBV13 and TRBJ2-7; 14 positions match TRBD2. In germline, CDR1 is PRHDT, CDR2 FYEKMQ (reference sequence). Trimming removed 5 bases from V and 5 bases from J; junction bases left unmatched: 8. This CDR3 has 16 residues. The CDR3 loop is CASSGLGLAGAHEQYF. CDR3 nucleotides: TGTGCCAGCAGCGGATTGGGACTAGCGGGGGCCCACGAGCAGTACTTC. Combining the CDR3 with reference TRBV13 and TRBJ2-7 gives the whole variable domain AAGVIQSPRHLIKEKRETATLKCYPIPRHDTVYWYQQGPGQDPQFLISFYEKMQSDKGSIPDRFSAQQFSDYHSELNMSSLELGDSALYFCASSGLGLAGAHEQYFGPGTRLTVT.

This clonotype was seen ten or more times. The genes are TRBV7-3 and TRBJ2-1; D not resolved. The CDR3 extends over 15 amino acids. The germline V and J ends were trimmed by 2 bases and 2 bases, with 10 bases remaining between them. Germline lookup yields CDR1 SGHTA and CDR2 FQGTGA. Here the CDR3 reads CASSLRADAYNEQFF. In nucleotides, the CDR3 is TGTGCCAGCAGCTTACGGGCTGACGCCTACAATGAGCAGTTCTTC.

In its sample, this clonotype ranks as medium-sized (0.01 to 0.1%). The rearrangement links TRBV14 to TRBJ2-1, with D possibly being TRBD2 (5 bases). V lost 5 bases and J 2 bases, leaving 13 bases between the germline ends. Germline CDR1 reads SGHDN; CDR2 reads FVKESK. The CDR3 is 15 residues long. The DNA for the CDR3 is TGTGCCAGCAGCGAAGGGAGTTCCGCCTACAATGAGCAGTTCTTC. Its translation: CASSEGSSAYNEQFF.

In this sample, this clonotype is medium-sized. The chain is built from TRBV29-1 and TRBJ2-1, with 9 bases matching TRBD2. Germline V gene sequence: CDR1 SQVTM, CDR2 ANQGSEA. This CDR3 region has 15 residues. J was trimmed by 5 bases and V by 7 bases; bases with no gene match: 12. In DNA form, the CDR3 reads TGCAGCGCCATGAGACTAGCGGTCCCTAACAATGAGCAGTTCTTC. The encoded protein is CSAMRLAVPNNEQFF.

This clonotype was picked up many times. The chain couples TRBV9 to TRBJ2-1; D is undetermined. Trimming removed 8 bases at V and 5 bases at J, with 14 bases between. This CDR3 region has 13 residues. Germline V CDR1 and CDR2: SGDLS, YYNGEE. CDR3 loop: CASSPRTDNEQFF. The CDR3 DNA follows: TGTGCCAGTTCTCCCAGGACCGACAATGAGCAGTTCTTC.

This CDR3 is CSVEYRCGEQFF. CDR3 DNA sequence: TGCAGCGTTGAATACAGGTGTGGTGAGCAGTTCTTC. V usage is TRBV29-1 and J usage is TRBJ2-1, with a possible D match to TRBD1 (5 bases). The CDR3 covers 12 residues. V was clipped by 2 bases and J by 9 bases, with 11 bases between them. Germline V gene data show CDR1 as SQVTM and CDR2 as ANQGSEA.

This clonotype is medium-sized in the sample. The chain joins TRBV20-1 to TRBJ1-4; 11 bases fit TRBD1. Germline V gene lookup returns CDR1 DFQATT and CDR2 SNEGSKA (reference sequence). The CDR3 consists of 13 residues. Germline trimming cut 5 bases from V and 7 bases from J; bases unmatched to any gene: 3. CDR3 region: CSASGTGGEKLFF. The CDR3 region has the DNA TGCAGTGCTTCCGGGACAGGGGGTGAAAAACTGTTTTTT.

This clonotype was seen at least ten times. The CDR3 here is CASSLFIMNTEAFF. Here the CDR3 DNA reads TGTGCCAGCAGCTTATTCATCATGAACACTGAAGCTTTCTTT. This chain connects TRBV11-1 to TRBJ1-1, with unresolved D. The CDR3 consists of 14 residues. Germline CDR1 and CDR2: SGHAT and FQDESV (reference sequence). The V and J ends lost 2 bases and 0 bases respectively, with 7 bases between them.

Relative to its sample, this clonotype is medium-sized. This rearrangement joins TRBV29-1 to TRBJ2-5; D uncertain. V was cut by 4 bases and J by 5 bases, with 14 bases left in between. Germline loops: CDR1 SQVTM, CDR2 ANQGSEA. The CDR3 length is 13 residues. CDR3 in amino acids: CSVVSTPRETQYF. The DNA of the CDR3 is TGCAGCGTTGTGTCCACCCCCCGGGAGACCCAGTACTTC.

In this sample, this clonotype turned up many times. The chain couples TRBV20-1 to TRBJ1-1; D remains unclear. Trimming took off 8 bases at V and 2 bases at J, with 9 bases between the two ends. Looked up from germline, CDR1 is DFQATT and CDR2 is SNEGSKA (reference sequence). The CDR3 is 11 amino acids. The CDR3 DNA follows: TGCAGTATGGAGGGTAACACTGAAGCTTTCTTT. Translated: CSMEGNTEAFF.

This clonotype is classed as medium-sized. The gene calls are TRBV6-6 and TRBJ1-4; weak D call: TRBD1 (5 bases). This CDR3 contains 16 residues. The V and J ends lost 5 bases and 5 bases respectively, with 18 bases between them. Germline assignment: CDR1 MNHNY and CDR2 SVGAGI (reference sequence). The CDR3 reads CASSPPSGAGNEKLFF. The CDR3 DNA follows: TGTGCCAGCAGTCCTCCTTCCGGGGCTGGGAATGAAAAACTGTTTTTT.

The V call is TRBV5-6, the J call TRBJ2-3; TRBD2 is a possible D gene (6 bases). Trimming cost V 5 bases and J 4 bases, with 23 bases left between them. Germline lookup yields CDR1 SGHDT and CDR2 YYEEEE. There are 17 residues in the CDR3. For the CDR3, the DNA is TGTGCCAGCAGTTATGCCGGGGGAGGCATTCTCGCAGATACGCAGTATTTT. It specifies CASSYAGGGILADTQYF.

This clonotype was seen at least ten times. The gene calls are TRBV4-1 and TRBJ1-1; TRBD1 agrees at 7 bases. The germline V gene encodes CDR1 MGHRA and CDR2 YSYEKL. This CDR3 is built from 18 residues. With 3 bases clipped from V and 5 bases from J, the junction kept 18 bases outside the gene matches. The chain's CDR3 is CASSHARTGGGKRTEAFF. The CDR3 DNA is TGCGCCAGCAGCCACGCCCGGACAGGTGGGGGAAAGAGGACTGAAGCTTTCTTT.

This clonotype is medium-sized. J is TRBJ1-1 and V is TRBV19, with a tentative D call TRBD1 (6 bases). Deletions cut 7 bases from V and 7 bases from J, with 19 bases between. The CDR3 spans 14 residues. The germline V gene has CDR1 LNHDA and CDR2 SQIVND (reference sequence). Here the CDR3 reads CASKLQGGKSEAFF. As DNA, the CDR3 is TGTGCCAGTAAGCTACAAGGGGGGAAGAGTGAAGCTTTCTTT.

The J gene is TRBJ2-1, the V gene TRBV12-3 or TRBV12-4; TRBD2 agrees at 7 bases. V gave up 6 bases and J gave up 2 bases; unmatched junction bases: 13. The CDR3 length is 17 residues. CDR3 sequence (DNA): TGTGCCAGCAGCCCCACTGTAGGGGCGGGAGCCTACAATGAGCAGTTCTTC. Translating gives CASSPTVGAGAYNEQFF.

This clonotype was seen many times. This rearrangement joins TRBV29-1 to TRBJ2-7, with 10 bases lining up with TRBD1. Germline CDR1 and CDR2: SQVTM and ANQGSEA. V was clipped by 5 bases and J by 5 bases; unmatched bases: 3. The CDR3 has 12 amino acids. The chain's CDR3 is CSVHGTGDEQYF. The CDR3, as DNA: TGCAGCGTTCACGGGACAGGGGACGAGCAGTACTTC.

This clonotype qualifies as medium-sized. The genes are TRBV6-1 and TRBJ1-3, with a possible D match to TRBD1 (5 bases). CDR1 is MNHNS, CDR2 SASEGT, per germline. Trimming left V 2 bases short and J 0 bases short, with 8 bases between. The CDR3 loop spans 15 amino acids. CDR3 DNA sequence: TGTGCCAGCAGTGAACGGGGGTCCTCTGGAAACACCATATATTTT. Protein: CASSERGSSGNTIYF.

This clonotype ranks as medium-sized. J is TRBJ2-1 and V is TRBV11-3, with D tentatively TRBD2 (6 bases). CDR3 size: 15 residues. CDR1 SGHNT and CDR2 YENEEA come from the germline V gene. V was shortened by 5 bases and J by 5 bases, with 16 bases between the two germline ends. As DNA, the CDR3 is TGTGCCAGCAGCCGCACTAGCTCAGGTAACAATGAGCAGTTCTTC. This sequence encodes CASSRTSSGNNEQFF.

This clonotype was seen a few times. The genes are TRBV4-2 and TRBJ2-7; D might be TRBD1 (6 bases). CDR1 is LGHNA, CDR2 YNFKEQ, per germline. This CDR3 is built from 14 residues. Trimming took 3 bases from V and 5 from J, leaving 14 bases between them. The CDR3 nucleotides are TGTGCCAGCAGCCAGGAAGGACAGTTCGACGAGCAGTACTTC. It specifies CASSQEGQFDEQYF.